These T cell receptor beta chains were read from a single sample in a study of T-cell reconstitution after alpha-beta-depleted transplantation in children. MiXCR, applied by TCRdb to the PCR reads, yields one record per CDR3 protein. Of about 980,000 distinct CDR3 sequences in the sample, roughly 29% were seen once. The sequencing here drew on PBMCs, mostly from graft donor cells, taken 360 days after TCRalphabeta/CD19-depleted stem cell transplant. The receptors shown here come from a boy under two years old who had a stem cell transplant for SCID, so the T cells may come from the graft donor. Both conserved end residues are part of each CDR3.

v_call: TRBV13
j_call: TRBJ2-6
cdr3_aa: CASHPGSGANVLTF

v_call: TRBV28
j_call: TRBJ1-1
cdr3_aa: CASRKRLYTEAFF

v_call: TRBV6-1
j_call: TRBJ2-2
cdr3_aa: CASSAHRGSGGIAGELFF

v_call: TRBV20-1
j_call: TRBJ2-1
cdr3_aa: CSARGGLQPYNEQFF

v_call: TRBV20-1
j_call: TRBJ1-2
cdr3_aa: CSAQRVAFYTF

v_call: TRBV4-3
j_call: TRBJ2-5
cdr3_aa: CASSQTPTETQYF

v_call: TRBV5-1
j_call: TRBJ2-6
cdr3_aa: CASSPTAGANVLTF

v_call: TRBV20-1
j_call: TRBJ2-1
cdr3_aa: CSAKGIYSYNEQFF

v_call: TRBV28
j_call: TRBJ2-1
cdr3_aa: CASRGLAGANYNEQFF

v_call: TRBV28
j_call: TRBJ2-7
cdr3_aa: CASSGTGGVREQYF

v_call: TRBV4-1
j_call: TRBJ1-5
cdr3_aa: CASSQVLGQGNQPQHF

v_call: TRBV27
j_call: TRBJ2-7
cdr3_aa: CASRGPLGQYF

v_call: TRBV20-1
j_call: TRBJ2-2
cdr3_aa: CSASKGNTGELFF

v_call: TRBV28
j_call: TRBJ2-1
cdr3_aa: CASSTSRQGYWNEQFF

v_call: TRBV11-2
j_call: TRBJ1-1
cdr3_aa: CASSLVGSRNTEAFF

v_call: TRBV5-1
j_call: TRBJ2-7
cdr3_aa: CASSPHRGDGYEQYF

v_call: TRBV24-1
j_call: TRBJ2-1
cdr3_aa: CATSASTRGNEQFF

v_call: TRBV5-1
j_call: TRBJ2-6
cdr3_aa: CASSRGQSPGANVLTF

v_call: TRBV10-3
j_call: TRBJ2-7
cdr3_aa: CASTPRDRSYEQYF

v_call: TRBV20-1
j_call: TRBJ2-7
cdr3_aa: CSARAKPYEQYF

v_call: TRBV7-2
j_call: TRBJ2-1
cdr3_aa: CASSLVGLRVRQFF

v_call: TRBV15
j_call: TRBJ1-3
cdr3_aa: CATTTHGEGDTIYF

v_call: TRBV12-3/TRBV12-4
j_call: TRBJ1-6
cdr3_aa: CASSFYGARNSPLHF

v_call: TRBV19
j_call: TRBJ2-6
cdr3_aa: CASSMGQGPFSGANVLTF

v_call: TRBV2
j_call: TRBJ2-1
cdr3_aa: CASRGTPSYNEQFF

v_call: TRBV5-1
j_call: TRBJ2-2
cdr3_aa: CASSFKVGELFF

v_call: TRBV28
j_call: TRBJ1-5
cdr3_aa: CASRGNRALNQPQHF

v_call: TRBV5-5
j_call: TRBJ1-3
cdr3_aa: CASSQEGFSGNTIYF

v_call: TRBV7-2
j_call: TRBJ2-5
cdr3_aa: CASSPGLVVWETQYF

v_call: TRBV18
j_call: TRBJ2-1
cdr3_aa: CASSRLAGGRRVDPREQFF

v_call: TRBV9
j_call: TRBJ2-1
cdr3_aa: CASSARGGALGHNEQFF

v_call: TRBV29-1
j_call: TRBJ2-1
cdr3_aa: CSVDRGANEQFF

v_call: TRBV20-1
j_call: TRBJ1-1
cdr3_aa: CSAREDRAEAFF

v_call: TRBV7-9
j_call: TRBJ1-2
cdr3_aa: CASSFFHPNYGYTF

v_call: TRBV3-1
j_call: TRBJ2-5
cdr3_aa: CASSQSSGTGGVGETQYF

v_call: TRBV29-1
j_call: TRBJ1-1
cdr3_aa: CSVEPERNTEAFF

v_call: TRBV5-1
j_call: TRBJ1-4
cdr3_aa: CASSLDGGLVLNF

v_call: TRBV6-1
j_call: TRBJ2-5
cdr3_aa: CASTMRGRQETQYF

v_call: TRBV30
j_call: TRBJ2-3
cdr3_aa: CARMGADTQYF

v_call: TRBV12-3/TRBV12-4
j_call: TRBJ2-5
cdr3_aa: CASSYTYLRDLQETQYF

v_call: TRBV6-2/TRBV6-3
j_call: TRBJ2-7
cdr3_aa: CASSYRAGAYEQYF

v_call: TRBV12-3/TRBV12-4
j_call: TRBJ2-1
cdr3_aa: CASSSPLRSGEQFF

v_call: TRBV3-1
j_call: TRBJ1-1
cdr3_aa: CASSRGLGNTEAFF

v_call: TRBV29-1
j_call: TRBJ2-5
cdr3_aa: CSSLKSGPRRQETQYF

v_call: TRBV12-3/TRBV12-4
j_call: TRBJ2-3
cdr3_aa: CASNDGADTQYF

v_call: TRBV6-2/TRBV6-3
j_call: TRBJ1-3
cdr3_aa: CASSYYDAASGNTIYF

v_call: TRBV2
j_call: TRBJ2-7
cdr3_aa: CASTEVSLYEQYF

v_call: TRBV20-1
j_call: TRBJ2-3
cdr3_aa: CSATSDTDTQYF

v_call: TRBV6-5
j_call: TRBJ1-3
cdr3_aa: CASTLTGKGNTIYF

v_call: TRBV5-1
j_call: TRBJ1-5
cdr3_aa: CASSPETGVGQPQHF